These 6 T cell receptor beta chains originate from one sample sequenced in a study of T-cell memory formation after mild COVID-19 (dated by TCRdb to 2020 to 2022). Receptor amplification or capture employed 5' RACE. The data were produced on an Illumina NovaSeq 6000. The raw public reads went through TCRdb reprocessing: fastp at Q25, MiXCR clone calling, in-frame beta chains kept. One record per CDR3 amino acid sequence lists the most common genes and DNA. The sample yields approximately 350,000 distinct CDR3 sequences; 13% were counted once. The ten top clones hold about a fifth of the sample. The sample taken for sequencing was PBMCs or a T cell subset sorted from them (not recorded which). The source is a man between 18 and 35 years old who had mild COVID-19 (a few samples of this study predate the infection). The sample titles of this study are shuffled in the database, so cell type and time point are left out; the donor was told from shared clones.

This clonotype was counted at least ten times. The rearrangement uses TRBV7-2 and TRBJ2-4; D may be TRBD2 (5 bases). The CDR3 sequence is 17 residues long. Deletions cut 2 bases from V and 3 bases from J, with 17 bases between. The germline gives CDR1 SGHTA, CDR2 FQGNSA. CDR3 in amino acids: CASSLWPGGFGKNIQYF. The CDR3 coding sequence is TGTGCCAGCAGCTTATGGCCTGGCGGGTTTGGCAAAAACATTCAGTACTTC.

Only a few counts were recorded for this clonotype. The CDR3: CSAREDTDTQYF. The CDR3 bases are TGCAGTGCTAGAGAAGACACAGATACGCAGTATTTT. The chain joins TRBV20-1 to TRBJ2-3; D not resolved. CDR1 and CDR2 (germline): DFQATT, SNEGSKA (reference sequence). The CDR3 is made up of 12 amino acids. Trimming cost V 0 bases and J 2 bases, with 3 bases left between them.

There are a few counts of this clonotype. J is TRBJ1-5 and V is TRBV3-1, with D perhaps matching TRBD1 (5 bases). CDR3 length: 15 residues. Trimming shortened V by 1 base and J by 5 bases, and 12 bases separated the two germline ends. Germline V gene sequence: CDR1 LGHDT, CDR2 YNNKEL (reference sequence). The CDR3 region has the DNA TGTGCCAGCAGCCAAGCTGGGGGAGTCTATCAGCCCCAGCATTTT. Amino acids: CASSQAGGVYQPQHF.

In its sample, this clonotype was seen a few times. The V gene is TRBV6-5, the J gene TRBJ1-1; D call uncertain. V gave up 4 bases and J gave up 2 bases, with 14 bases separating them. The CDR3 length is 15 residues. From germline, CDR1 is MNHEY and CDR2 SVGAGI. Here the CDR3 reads CASSFWPDLNTEAFF. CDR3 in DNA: TGTGCCAGCAGTTTTTGGCCGGACCTAAACACTGAAGCTTTCTTT.

CDR3 bases: TGTGCCATCAGTGGACAGGGGCGCACTGAAGCTTTCTTT. Protein product: CAISGQGRTEAFF. The V call is TRBV10-3, the J call TRBJ1-1; 8 positions agree with TRBD1. Germline loops: CDR1 ENHRY, CDR2 SYGVKD. This CDR3 has 13 amino acids. J was trimmed by 4 bases and V by 4 bases; bases with no gene match: 2.

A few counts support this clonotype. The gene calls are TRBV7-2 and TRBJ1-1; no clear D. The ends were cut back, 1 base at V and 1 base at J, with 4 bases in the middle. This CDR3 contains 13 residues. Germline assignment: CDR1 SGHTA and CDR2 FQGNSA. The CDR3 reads CASSLEQNTEAFF. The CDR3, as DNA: TGTGCCAGCAGCTTAGAACAGAACACTGAAGCTTTCTTT.